This T cell receptor beta chain derives from a study of cytomegalovirus exposure and HLA in healthy donors. The study, taken as a whole, reports: Analysis was carried out at a later point, and it linked a missense DCLRE1C variant to TCR beta V- and J-gene trimming. Analyses of presence/absence relied on an assumption of roughly uniform sequencing depth across donors.

The J segment lost 5 bases and the V segment lost 4 bases, leaving 10 bases of the junction unmatched. Germline CDR1 reads SGHRS; CDR2 reads YFSETQ. This CDR3 is 16 amino acids long. Amplification used 60 Vbeta primers and 13 Jbeta primers. This table comes from immunoSEQ multiplex PCR, and its TCRdb copy is limited to in-frame clones, with some not included. The sample holds some 100,000 clones; around three quarters are singletons and the top ten take approximately 4.2%. Turning to this clone: Its antigen remains unknown.

This receptor was identified in a female donor in good health and CMV-seropositive. V usage is TRBV5-1 and J usage is TRBJ1-4; TRBD1 matches 8 bases. What was sequenced was PBMCs. DNA of the CDR3: TGCGCCAGCAGCGCTGGGTCAGGGGGCGGAAATGAAAAACTGTTTTTT. Amino acid sequence: CASSAGSGGGNEKLFF.